This T cell receptor (beta chain) was recorded in a study of blood T cell repertoires in COVID-19. The V gene's germline CDR1 is MNHEY and CDR2 SVGAGI. Between the trimmed V and J ends, which lost 10 bases and 7 bases, there was a span of 14 bases. This CDR3 is built from 12 residues. The assay was immunoSEQ multiplex PCR, and TCRdb's table has in-frame clones only and misses some. The sample lists under 200,000 clones; approximately 90% were seen once. Membership in each cohort depended on participant-reported clinical history. Sequences were obtained from PBMCs or T cells enriched from blood (not recorded which). The TCR sequence derives from a young woman who had recovered from COVID-19. The rearrangement joins TRBV6-5 to TRBJ2-1; TRBD1 might be the D (5 bases). CDR3 protein: CAILQARNEQFF. The CDR3 DNA follows: TGTGCCATCCTACAGGCAAGGAATGAGCAGTTCTTC.